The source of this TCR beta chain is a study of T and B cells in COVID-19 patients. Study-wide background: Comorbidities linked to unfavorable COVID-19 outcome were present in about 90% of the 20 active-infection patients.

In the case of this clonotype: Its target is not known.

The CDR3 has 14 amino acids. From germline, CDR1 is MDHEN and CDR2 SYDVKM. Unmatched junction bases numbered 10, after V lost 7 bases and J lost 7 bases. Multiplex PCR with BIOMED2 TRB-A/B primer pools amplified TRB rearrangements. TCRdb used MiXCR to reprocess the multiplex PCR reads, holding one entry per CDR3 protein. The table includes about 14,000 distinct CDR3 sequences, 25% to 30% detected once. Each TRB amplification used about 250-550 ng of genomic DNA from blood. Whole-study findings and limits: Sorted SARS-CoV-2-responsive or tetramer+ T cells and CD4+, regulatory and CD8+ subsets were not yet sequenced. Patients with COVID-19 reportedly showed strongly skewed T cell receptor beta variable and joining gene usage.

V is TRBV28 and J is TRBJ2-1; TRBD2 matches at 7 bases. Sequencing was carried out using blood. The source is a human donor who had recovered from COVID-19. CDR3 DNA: TGTGCCAGCACCCTCGGCGGGGGTCGTAATGAGCAGTTCTTC. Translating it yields CASTLGGGRNEQFF.